What follows are 23 T cell receptor beta chains derived from one specimen sequenced in a study of identifying expanded T cells in peripheral blood. Sequencing was performed with immunoSEQ multiplex PCR; in TCRdb, only in-frame clones are kept and a portion is missing. The sample has about 100,000 clones, roughly 85% seen once. The sequenced sample consisted of blood. All receptors derive from a person aged 18 to 75 in good health.

V gene TRBV5-4 combines with J gene TRBJ2-2; 7 bases fit TRBD2. The CDR3 extends over 12 amino acids. CDR1 is SGHNT and CDR2 is YYREEE in the germline V gene (reference sequence). Trimming removed 4 bases from V and 10 bases from J; junction bases left unmatched: 4. The CDR3 region has the DNA TGTGCCAGCAGCCGGGGGGAAGTGGAGCTGTTTTTT. Translation: CASSRGEVELFF. Complete variable domain (other parts from reference TRBV5-4 and TRBJ2-2): ETGVTQSPTHLIKTRGQQVTLRCSSQSGHNTVSWYQQALGQGPQFIFQYYREEENGRGNFPPRFSGLQFPNYSSELNVNALELDDSALYLCASSRGEVELFFGEGSRLTVL.

CDR3 loop: CASSFEPNAGIQQYF. The DNA for the CDR3 is TGTGCCAGCAGCTTTGAACCAAACGCAGGGATCCAACAGTACTTC. The V gene is TRBV11-1, the J gene TRBJ2-7, with D tentatively TRBD1 (5 bases). The V end was cut by 3 bases, the J end by 10 bases, with 22 bases between. Per the germline V gene, CDR1 is SGHAT and CDR2 is FQDESV (reference sequence). The CDR3 is 15 residues long.

V usage is TRBV28 and J usage is TRBJ1-2; D might be TRBD1 (5 bases). Germline assignment: CDR1 MDHEN and CDR2 SYDVKM. V gave up 5 bases and J gave up 3 bases, with 10 bases separating them. This CDR3 comprises 13 residues. CDR3 nucleotides: TGTGCCAGCAGTCTTCAGGGATACTATGGCTACACCTTC. Amino acids: CASSLQGYYGYTF.

The V call is TRBV5-1, the J call TRBJ1-2; no reliable D call. Germline V gene sequence: CDR1 SGHRS, CDR2 YFSETQ. Trimming cost V 2 bases and J 0 bases, with 14 bases left between them. The CDR3 spans 16 residues. The CDR3 DNA is TGCGCCAGCAGCTTATTCGGCGGGCTAGCTAACTATGGCTACACCTTC. Translated, it gives CASSLFGGLANYGYTF.

Concerning this clone: Other DNA sequences in this specimen translate into the identical CDR3. The chain has TRBV19 and TRBJ1-6, with TRBD1 identical over 8 bases. V lost 0 bases and J lost 6; bases outside the gene matches: 4. The germline gives CDR1 LNHDA, CDR2 SQIVND (reference sequence). CDR3 length equals 16 residues. Written as DNA, the CDR3 is TGTGCCAGTAGTATAGAGTACAGGGGGTCTAATTCACCCCTCCACTTT. It encodes CASSIEYRGSNSPLHF.

The chain uses TRBV5-4 and TRBJ2-2; TRBD2 might be the D (5 bases). The CDR3 is 17 amino acids. Germline assignment: CDR1 SGHNT and CDR2 YYREEE (reference sequence). Trimming cost V 0 bases and J 0 bases, with 12 bases left between them. The CDR3 sequence: CASSLGTLTTNTGELFF. CDR3 sequence (DNA): TGTGCCAGCAGCTTGGGGACTCTAACGACGAACACCGGGGAGCTGTTTTTT.

J is TRBJ2-3 and V is TRBV7-6; no clear D gene. V was cut by 3 bases and J by 2 bases, with 6 bases left in between. Germline V CDR1 and CDR2: SGHVS, FNYEAQ. This CDR3 comprises 13 residues. In DNA, the CDR3 is TGTGCCAGCAGCTTGTCCCACACAGATACGCAGTATTTT. Encoded protein: CASSLSHTDTQYF.

This clone was counted a few times. This rearrangement joins TRBV7-7 to TRBJ2-7; D is perhaps TRBD1 or TRBD2 (5 bases each). V was clipped by 5 bases and J by 5 bases, with 13 bases between them. CDR3 length: 13 amino acids. The germline gives CDR1 SSHAT, CDR2 FNYEAQ (reference sequence). The CDR3 region is CASSKGAGDEQYF. The CDR3 bases are TGTGCCAGCAGCAAAGGGGCGGGTGACGAGCAGTACTTC. The complete variable domain, with remaining parts taken from reference TRBV7-7 and TRBJ2-7, reads GAGVSQSPRYKVTKRGQDVTLRCDPISSHATLYWYQQALGQGPEFLTYFNYEAQPDKSGLPSDRFSAERPEGSISTLTIQRTEQRDSAMYRCASSKGAGDEQYFGPGTRLTVT.

This clone was detected once. The V gene is TRBV7-9, the J gene TRBJ2-7, with 9 bases lining up with TRBD1. The CDR3 runs to 15 residues. The V and J ends lost 5 bases and 2 bases, in that order; junction bases with no gene match: 7. The germline CDR1 and CDR2 sequences are SEHNR and FQNEAQ (reference sequence). CDR3 residues: CASSARTGEPYEQYF. The CDR3 DNA reads as TGTGCCAGCAGCGCTAGGACAGGGGAACCCTACGAGCAGTACTTC.

The chain carries TRBV11-3 and TRBJ1-3, with D perhaps TRBD1 (6 bases). This CDR3 contains 14 residues. CDR1 is SGHNT and CDR2 is YENEEA in the germline V gene. Trimming cost V 5 bases and J 2 bases, with 10 bases left between them. CDR3 in DNA: TGTGCCAGCAGCCTAAGGGGGACTGGAAACACCATATATTTT. Its protein is CASSLRGTGNTIYF.

V is TRBV30 and J is TRBJ2-7, with D uncertain. The CDR3 has 12 amino acids. CDR1 GTSNPN and CDR2 SVGIG come from the germline V gene (reference sequence). V lost 2 bases to trimming and J lost 5 bases, with 10 bases between them. This CDR3 reads CAWSSPLNEQYF. The DNA for the CDR3 is TGTGCCTGGAGTTCCCCCCTGAACGAGCAGTACTTC.

The gene calls are TRBV5-6 and TRBJ2-7, with D possibly being TRBD1 (6 bases). Trimming pared 4 bases from V and 4 bases from J, leaving 12 bases between. This CDR3 is 13 amino acids long. Germline V gene sequence: CDR1 SGHDT, CDR2 YYEEEE. In DNA, the CDR3 is TGTGCCAGCAGCGACACAGGGCCATACGAGCAGTACTTC. It codes for CASSDTGPYEQYF.

The chain recombines TRBV28 with TRBJ1-2, with D possibly TRBD1 on 5 matching bases. Trimming stripped 3 bases from V and 6 bases from J, with 20 bases between. The CDR3 is 16 amino acids. Germline lookup yields CDR1 MDHEN and CDR2 SYDVKM. DNA for the CDR3: TGTGCCAGCAGTTTTAAAGTTCAGGGTGGGGGAGATGGCTACACCTTC. Translated: CASSFKVQGGGDGYTF.

The chain couples TRBV4-1 to TRBJ1-2; D is perhaps TRBD1 (6 bases). V shed 3 bases and J shed 4 bases, with 15 bases lying between them. This CDR3 is 15 amino acids long. The germline V gene encodes CDR1 MGHRA and CDR2 YSYEKL. CDR3 region: CASSHERGLGYGYTF. CDR3 nucleotide sequence: TGCGCCAGCAGCCATGAACGGGGGCTCGGCTATGGCTACACCTTC.

V is TRBV5-1 and J is TRBJ2-1, with D possibly TRBD2 on 7 matching bases. There are 16 residues in the CDR3. Germline CDR1 is SGHRS and CDR2 is YFSETQ. With 1 base removed from V and 5 bases from J, the gap between germline ends came to 16 bases. CDR3 region: CASSLSPRGADNEQFF. The DNA of the CDR3 is TGCGCCAGCAGCTTGTCTCCCCGGGGGGCAGACAATGAGCAGTTCTTC.

The genes are TRBV27 and TRBJ2-2; 9 bases agree with TRBD2. J lost 9 bases, V lost 4 bases, and 6 bases had no gene match. The CDR3 loop spans 14 amino acids. CDR1 and CDR2 (germline): MNHEY, SMNVEV (reference sequence). This chain's CDR3 is CASSSGTSIRELFF. In DNA, the CDR3 is TGTGCCAGCAGTTCTGGGACTAGCATCCGGGAGCTGTTTTTT.

The chain links TRBV7-9 to TRBJ2-5; D possibly corresponds to TRBD1 (5 bases). Germline V gene data show CDR1 as SEHNR and CDR2 as FQNEAQ (reference sequence). V dropped 5 bases and J dropped 0 bases, with 13 bases sitting between them. There are 15 residues in the CDR3. The chain's CDR3 is CASSPGRVYQETQYF. As DNA, the CDR3 is TGTGCCAGCAGCCCGGGCAGGGTGTACCAAGAGACCCAGTACTTC.

CDR3 DNA: TGTGCCACCGGTTCGGGGGCCGGGGAGCTGTTTTTT. Its translation is CATGSGAGELFF. The chain employs TRBV15 and TRBJ2-2, with D tentatively TRBD2 (6 bases). The CDR3 runs 12 residues. Trimming took off 8 bases at V and 6 bases at J, with 10 bases between the two ends. From germline, CDR1 is LNHNV and CDR2 YYDKDF (reference sequence).

V is TRBV11-2 and J is TRBJ2-4; 7 bases are shared with TRBD1. The germline V gene has CDR1 SGHAT and CDR2 FQNNGV. Germline trimming cut 4 bases from V and 5 bases from J; bases unmatched to any gene: 2. CDR3 length: 13 amino acids. The CDR3 protein is CASSWDSQNIQYF. The CDR3 nucleotides are TGTGCCAGCAGCTGGGACAGCCAAAACATTCAGTACTTC.

This chain links TRBV4-2 with TRBJ2-1; 8 positions agree with TRBD1. The CDR3 has 15 residues. Germline-derived CDR1 and CDR2 are LGHNA and YNFKEQ. The V gene end was trimmed by 4 bases and the J gene end by 4 bases; junction bases not matched to a gene: 6. The CDR3 DNA is TGTGCCAGCAGCCCAGGACAGGGACCTTACAATGAGCAGTTCTTC. It yields the protein CASSPGQGPYNEQFF.

The chain employs TRBV5-1 and TRBJ1-1; D gene ambiguous. The CDR3 spans 13 residues. Per the germline V gene, CDR1 is SGHRS and CDR2 is YFSETQ. The V end was cut by 0 bases, the J end by 1 base, with 4 bases between. As DNA, the CDR3 is TGCGCCAGCAGCTTGGGGGCGAACACTGAAGCTTTCTTT. Amino acids: CASSLGANTEAFF.

Notes on this clone: One end of the junction fails to match germline, which may point to a read error. The genes are TRBV7-9 and TRBJ2-7; tentative D call: TRBD1 (6 bases). Looked up from germline, CDR1 is SEHNR and CDR2 is FQNEAQ (reference sequence). This CDR3 region has 9 residues. The CDR3 DNA reads as TGTGCCAGCAGGGGGGCTTTAGGCTTC. This codes for CASRGALGF.

The chain couples TRBV7-8 to TRBJ1-5, with 8 bases matching TRBD1. The CDR3 loop spans 16 amino acids. Germline CDR1 and CDR2: SGHVS and FQNEAQ. After removal of 1 base from V and 4 bases from J, the junction contained 6 bases not matched to a gene. CDR3 residues: CASSLEGQAKNQPQHF. CDR3 coding DNA: TGTGCCAGCAGCTTAGAGGGACAGGCTAAAAATCAGCCCCAGCATTTT.